The 10 T cell receptor beta chains in this list originate from one sample, sequenced in a study of T cell repertoires in cytomegalovirus infection. These receptors are not linked to any known antigen. TCRdb re-called the reads with MiXCR, one entry per CDR3 protein. The data show approximately 70,000 distinct CDR3 sequences, 22% seen once. The sequencing sample was made of PBMCs, sequenced either directly or after in vitro stimulation (not recorded which). The receptor source for this set is a human donor in good health (CMV status not recorded). Some clones in this sample may be carry-over from other donors' samples.

V and J are TRBV5-4 and TRBJ2-5, with D unclear. V was pared by 4 bases and J by 2 bases, with 3 bases between. Germline V gives CDR1 SGHNT, CDR2 YYREEE (reference sequence). The CDR3 spans 11 residues. CDR3 DNA: TGTGCCAGCAGCGTACAAGAGACCCAGTACTTC. It specifies CASSVQETQYF.

This clonotype was seen at least ten times. The chain is built from TRBV7-2 and TRBJ2-7; 9 nucleotides match TRBD1. Germline trimming cut 6 bases from V and 4 bases from J; bases unmatched to any gene: 4. Germline lookup yields CDR1 SGHTA and CDR2 FQGNSA. The CDR3 extends over 13 amino acids. The CDR3 loop is CASRIQGAYEQYF. The CDR3 DNA follows: TGTGCCAGCAGGATACAGGGGGCTTACGAGCAGTACTTC.

The chain combines TRBV19 with TRBJ2-1; 12 nucleotides match TRBD2. The V gene end was trimmed by 5 bases and the J gene end by 8 bases; junction bases not matched to a gene: 10. The germline V gene encodes CDR1 LNHDA and CDR2 SQIVND (reference sequence). CDR3 length equals 16 residues. CDR3 protein: CASSSRLAGVLHEQFF. CDR3 bases: TGTGCCAGTAGTTCCCGACTAGCGGGAGTGTTGCATGAGCAGTTCTTC.

This chain uses TRBV5-8 with TRBJ1-5, with 7 nucleotides matching TRBD1. The germline CDR1 and CDR2 sequences are SGHTS and YDEGEE. The CDR3 consists of 15 residues. Losses at the gene ends were 4 bases for V and 3 bases for J; bases not matched to a gene: 7. The CDR3 reads CASSLGQVTNQPQHF. The CDR3 nucleotides read TGTGCCAGCAGCCTCGGACAGGTCACCAATCAGCCCCAGCATTTT.

This clonotype has only a few counts. V and J are TRBV12-3 or TRBV12-4 and TRBJ2-1, with TRBD2 matching 7 bases. V was pared by 2 bases and J by 5 bases, with 6 bases of the junction left unmatched. The CDR3 is 15 residues long. The CDR3 loop is CASSLRLAAHNEQFF. CDR3 nucleotides: TGTGCCAGCAGTTTAAGGCTAGCGGCTCACAATGAGCAGTTCTTC.

The chain recombines TRBV7-9 with TRBJ1-1; D may be TRBD1 (6 bases). Germline CDR1 and CDR2: SEHNR and FQNEAQ (reference sequence). V dropped 5 bases and J dropped 4 bases, with 17 bases sitting between them. The CDR3 has 15 residues. CDR3 bases: TGTGCCAGCAGCGTCCGGGGGCGCGGGGCCACTGAAGCTTTCTTT. Translated, it gives CASSVRGRGATEAFF.

The J gene is TRBJ2-7, the V gene TRBV2; D possibly uses TRBD1 or TRBD2 (5 bases each). The CDR3 runs 16 residues. CDR1 SNHLY and CDR2 FYNNEI come from the germline V gene. Trimming shortened V by 11 bases and J by 5 bases, and 28 bases separated the two germline ends. CDR3 loop: CAVNSRGTTGSDEQYF. CDR3 coding DNA: TGTGCCGTTAACTCAAGGGGTACGACGGGGTCCGACGAGCAGTACTTC.

The chain has TRBV7-8 and TRBJ1-1, with D unclear. Germline loops: CDR1 SGHVS, CDR2 FQNEAQ. V was shortened by 5 bases and J by 4 bases, with 11 bases between the two germline ends. This CDR3 has 13 residues. CDR3: CASSPPVITEAFF. The CDR3 region has the DNA TGTGCCAGCAGCCCCCCGGTTATCACTGAAGCTTTCTTT.

This clonotype has more than one count but fewer than ten. In DNA form, the CDR3 reads TGTGCCACCAGTGACCCTGCCGCGGAATTGAGCTCCTACAATGAGCAGTTCTTC. Residues: CATSDPAAELSSYNEQFF. The chain carries TRBV24-1 and TRBJ2-1; D not certain. This CDR3 is built from 18 residues. Germline values: CDR1 KGHDR, CDR2 SFDVKD. V dropped 4 bases and J dropped 0 bases, with 18 bases sitting between them.

This chain connects TRBV4-2 to TRBJ2-3, with 11 bases identical to TRBD2. The CDR3 runs 14 residues. CDR1 and CDR2 (germline): LGHNA, YNFKEQ. Trimming took 4 bases from V and 5 from J; bases not matched to a gene: 2. In DNA, the CDR3 is TGTGCCAGCAGCCCGGGACTAGCGGAAGATACGCAGTATTTT. Its translation is CASSPGLAEDTQYF.